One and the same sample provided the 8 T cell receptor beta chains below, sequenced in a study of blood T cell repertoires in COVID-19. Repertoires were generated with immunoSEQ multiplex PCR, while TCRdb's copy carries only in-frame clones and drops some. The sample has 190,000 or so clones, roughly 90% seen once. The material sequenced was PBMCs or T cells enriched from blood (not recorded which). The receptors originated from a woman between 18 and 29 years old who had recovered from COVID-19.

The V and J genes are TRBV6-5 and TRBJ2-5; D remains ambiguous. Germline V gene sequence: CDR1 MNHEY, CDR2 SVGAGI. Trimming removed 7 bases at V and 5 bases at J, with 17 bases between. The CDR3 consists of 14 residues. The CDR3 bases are TGTGCCAGCAACAGTGGGCACACCGTGGAGACCCAGTACTTC. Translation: CASNSGHTVETQYF.

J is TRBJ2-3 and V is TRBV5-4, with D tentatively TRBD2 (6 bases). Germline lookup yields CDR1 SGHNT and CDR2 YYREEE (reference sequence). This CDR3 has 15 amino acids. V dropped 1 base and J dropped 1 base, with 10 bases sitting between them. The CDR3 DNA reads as TGTGCCAGCAGCTTGAGTCCGGGGGGCACAGATACGCAGTATTTT. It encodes CASSLSPGGTDTQYF.

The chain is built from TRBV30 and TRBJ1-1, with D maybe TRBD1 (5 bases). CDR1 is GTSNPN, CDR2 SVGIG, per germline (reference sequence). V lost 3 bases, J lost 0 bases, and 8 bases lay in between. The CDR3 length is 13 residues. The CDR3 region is CAWSGHLNTEAFF. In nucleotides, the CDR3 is TGTGCCTGGAGCGGACACCTGAACACTGAAGCTTTCTTT.

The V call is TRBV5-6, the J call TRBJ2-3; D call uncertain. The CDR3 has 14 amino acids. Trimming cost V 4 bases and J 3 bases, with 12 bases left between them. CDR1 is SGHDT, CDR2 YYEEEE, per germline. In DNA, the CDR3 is TGTGCCAGCAGCCTAGGCACCGAGACAGATACGCAGTATTTT. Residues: CASSLGTETDTQYF.

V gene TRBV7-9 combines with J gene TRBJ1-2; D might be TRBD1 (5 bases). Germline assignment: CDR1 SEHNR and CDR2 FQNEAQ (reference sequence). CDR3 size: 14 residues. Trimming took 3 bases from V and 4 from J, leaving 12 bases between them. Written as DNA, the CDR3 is TGTGCCAGCAGCTTTCCGGGGGAGATCTATGGCTACACCTTC. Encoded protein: CASSFPGEIYGYTF.

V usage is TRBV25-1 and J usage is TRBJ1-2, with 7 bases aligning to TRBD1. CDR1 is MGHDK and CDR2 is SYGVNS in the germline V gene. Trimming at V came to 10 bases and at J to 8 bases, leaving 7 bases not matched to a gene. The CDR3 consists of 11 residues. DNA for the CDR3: TGTGCCATCAAGGGGGCAGAGGGCTACACCTTC. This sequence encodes CAIKGAEGYTF.

The chain's CDR3 is CASSLPGGPDTQYF. The CDR3 DNA reads as TGTGCCAGCAGTTTACCGGGGGGGCCAGATACGCAGTATTTT. The rearrangement uses TRBV28 and TRBJ2-3; the match to TRBD2 covers 8 bases. The CDR3 length is 14 residues. Germline-derived CDR1 and CDR2 are MDHEN and SYDVKM. V trimming: 2 bases; J trimming: 4 bases; junction bases outside the gene matches: 2.

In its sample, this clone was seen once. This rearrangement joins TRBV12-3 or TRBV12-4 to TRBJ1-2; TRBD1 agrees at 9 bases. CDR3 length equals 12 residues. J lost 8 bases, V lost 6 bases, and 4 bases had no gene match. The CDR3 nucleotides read TGTGCCAGCAGCCCGGGACAGGGCGGCTACACCTTC. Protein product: CASSPGQGGYTF.